This passage covers 27 T cell receptor beta chains from one sample sequenced in a study of T cell clonality in common variable immunodeficiency. General study findings and limits: Fewer deletions and N-nucleotide insertions were reportedly seen in common variable immunodeficiency TCR beta sequences.

Clones were sequenced by immunoSEQ multiplex PCR, and TCRdb holds only the in-frame ones, with some missing. The sample shows some 26,000 clones, none of them appearing just once. Antigens for these TCRs are unknown. Input material: peripheral blood mononuclear cells. The receptors were gathered from a human donor with common variable immunodeficiency.

Only a few counts were recorded for this clone. CDR3 amino acids: CASSLAASGNTIYF. CDR3 bases read: TGTGCCAGCAGCTTAGCAGCCTCTGGAAACACC. The chain couples TRBV7-9 to TRBJ1-3; D unclear. The CDR3 goes on 3 residues after the read ends, and that part is filled in from the germline J gene. The ends were cut back, 0 bases at V and 0 bases at J, with 3 bases in the middle. This CDR3 is built from 14 residues. Germline V gene sequence: CDR1 SEHNR, CDR2 FQNEAQ (reference sequence). Together with reference TRBV7-9 and TRBJ1-3, the CDR3 gives the full variable domain: DTGVSQNPRHKITKRGQNVTFRCDPISEHNRLYWYRQTLGQGPEFLTYFQNEAQLEKSRLLSDRFSAERPKGSFSTLEIQRTEQGDSAMYLCASSLAASGNTIYFGEGSWLTVV.

With regard to this clone: The CDR3 end lies 3 residues beyond the end of the read and is filled in from the germline J gene. The chain combines TRBV6-4 with TRBJ2-3; D could derive from TRBD1 or TRBD2 (5 bases each). Between the trimmed V and J ends, which lost 7 bases and 4 bases, there was a span of 15 bases. The germline V gene has CDR1 MRHNA and CDR2 SNTAGT. This CDR3 is 14 amino acids long. The CDR3: CASKVVQGADTQYF. The DNA read from the CDR3 is TGTGCCAGCAAGGTCGTCCAGGGAGCAGATACG.

This clone was seen more than once but under ten times. The sequence runs out 3 residues before the end of the CDR3; the remainder is reconstructed from the germline J gene. This chain joins TRBV19 and TRBJ1-2; the D is unclear. The germline CDR1 and CDR2 sequences are LNHDA and SQIVND (reference sequence). This CDR3 region has 14 residues. Deletions cut 6 bases from V and 7 bases from J, with 18 bases between. The CDR3 bases that were read are TGTGCCAGTAGGAGCCCAGCGGAGCGACTTGGC. Amino acid sequence: CASRSPAERLG. In full, the CDR3 is CASRSPAERLGYTF.

The sample holds many counts of this clone. The read halts 3 residues ahead of the CDR3 end, with the missing end drawn from the germline J gene. The gene calls are TRBV5-4 and TRBJ2-1, with TRBD2 matching over 9 bases. The CDR3 extends over 16 amino acids. The germline V gene encodes CDR1 SGHNT and CDR2 YYREEE (reference sequence). Germline trimming cut 2 bases from V and 3 bases from J; bases unmatched to any gene: 6. The CDR3 spells CASSFRSGSRYNEQFF. The covered CDR3 bases are TGTGCCAGCAGCTTCCGTAGCGGGAGCCGCTACAATGAG. Supplemented by reference TRBV5-4 and TRBJ2-1, the full variable domain reads ETGVTQSPTHLIKTRGQQVTLRCSSQSGHNTVSWYQQALGQGPQFIFQYYREEENGRGNFPPRFSGLQFPNYSSELNVNALELDDSALYLCASSFRSGSRYNEQFFGPGTRLTVL.

This CDR3 reads CASSLRVETQYF. The sequenced part of the CDR3 DNA is TGTGCCAGCAGCCTTAGGGTGGAGACC. The chain joins TRBV2 to TRBJ2-5, with D unclear. The CDR3 end lies 3 residues beyond the end of the read and is filled in from the germline J gene. The germline gives CDR1 SNHLY, CDR2 FYNNEI. The CDR3 length is 12 residues. The V end was cut by 6 bases, the J end by 5 bases, with 10 bases between.

This clone was found a few times. The DNA ends 3 residues before the CDR3 does, and the rest of the CDR3 is filled in from the germline J gene. The chain has TRBV7-9 and TRBJ1-6; tentatively, D is TRBD1 (5 bases). This CDR3 spans 15 amino acids. Germline V gene lookup returns CDR1 SEHNR and CDR2 FQNEAQ (reference sequence). Trimming shortened V by 5 bases and J by 6 bases, and 14 bases separated the two germline ends. This chain's CDR3 is CASSPVRGFNSPLHF. CDR3 bases read: TGTGCCAGCAGCCCCGTGAGGGGATTTAATTCACCC.

This clone was picked up many times. Coverage ceases 3 residues before the CDR3 finishes, and the germline J gene fills in the end. The chain has TRBV5-1 and TRBJ2-1; D may be TRBD1 (5 bases). The V end lost 0 bases, the J end lost 2 bases, and 12 bases lay between the germline ends. CDR1 and CDR2 from the germline V gene are SGHRS and YFSETQ. This CDR3 region has 16 residues. The covered CDR3 bases are TGCGCCAGCAGCTTGGCAGGGCAGGGAACCTACAATGAG. Amino acids: CASSLAGQGTYNE. The complete CDR3 reads CASSLAGQGTYNEQFF.

About this clone itself: The read is 3 residues too short to cover the CDR3 end, so that end is filled in from the germline J gene. The V and J genes are TRBV20-1 and TRBJ1-1, with D unresolved. Germline CDR1 DFQATT, CDR2 SNEGSKA (reference sequence). The CDR3 is made up of 13 amino acids. Trimming removed 0 bases from V and 1 base from J, with 6 bases in between. The sequenced CDR3 bases are TGCAGTGCTAGAGACCGAGCGAACACTGAA. Protein: CSARDRANTE. The CDR3, in full, reads CSARDRANTEAFF.

Regarding this clone: The DNA ends 3 residues before the CDR3 does, and the rest of the CDR3 is filled in from the germline J gene. The rearrangement uses TRBV5-5 and TRBJ2-1; D possibly corresponds to TRBD1 (5 bases). V was trimmed by 6 bases and J by 2 bases, leaving 15 bases between them. Germline V CDR1 and CDR2: SGHKS, YYEKEE (reference sequence). The CDR3 is 15 amino acids. Incomplete CDR3 DNA: TGTGCCAGCAACGAGATAACAGGAACCTACAATGAG. This sequence encodes CASNEITGTYNE. The CDR3 reads in full as CASNEITGTYNEQFF.

A note on this clone: Sequencing ends 3 residues short of the CDR3 end; the germline J gene provides the rest. V and J are TRBV30 and TRBJ1-2, with a possible D match to TRBD1 (6 bases). The CDR3 consists of 15 residues. Deletions cut 2 bases from V and 2 bases from J, with 15 bases between. Germline V CDR1 and CDR2: GTSNPN, SVGIG (reference sequence). CDR3 bases read: TGTGCCTGGAGTAAAAAACAGGGAGGAAACTATGGC. Its protein is CAWSKKQGGNYG. The full CDR3 reads CAWSKKQGGNYGYTF.

This clone was detected ten times or more. Partial CDR3 DNA: TGCAGTGCTAGAGGCCCTTTTAGGGGGCCCGTCAATGAG. Translating gives CSARGPFRGPVNE. The entire CDR3 is CSARGPFRGPVNEQFF. The chain combines TRBV20-1 with TRBJ2-1; 7 bases are shared with TRBD1. The read finishes 3 residues shy of the CDR3 end, and the germline J gene is used to complete it. The V segment lost 1 base and the J segment 6 bases; nucleotides outside the gene matches: 12. The germline CDR1 and CDR2 sequences are DFQATT and SNEGSKA (reference sequence). This CDR3 has 16 residues.

This clone was counted a few times. The DNA ends 3 residues before the CDR3 does, and the rest of the CDR3 is filled in from the germline J gene. The chain couples TRBV18 to TRBJ2-1; 7 bases agree with TRBD2. The V gene end was trimmed by 2 bases and the J gene end by 3 bases; junction bases not matched to a gene: 4. This CDR3 region has 15 residues. Per germline, CDR1 KGHSH and CDR2 LQKENI. CDR3 sequence reads: CASSPITSDYNEQFF. CDR3 DNA (partial): TGTGCCAGCTCACCAATAACTAGCGACTACAATGAG.

On this clone: The CDR3 extends 3 residues past the end of the read, so its final part is completed from the germline J gene. This rearrangement joins TRBV18 to TRBJ2-7; 9 bases agree with TRBD2. Losses at the gene ends were 5 bases for V and 5 bases for J; bases not matched to a gene: 10. The CDR3 has 15 amino acids. Per germline, CDR1 KGHSH and CDR2 LQKENI. The part of the CDR3 DNA that was read is TGTGCCAGCTCAAATATAGCGGGAGATTCCAACGAG. Encoded protein: CASSNIAGDSNE. The CDR3 in its entirety is CASSNIAGDSNEQYF. Based on the CDR3 plus reference TRBV18 and TRBJ2-7, the full variable domain is NAGVMQNPRHLVRRRGQEARLRCSPMKGHSHVYWYRQLPEEGLKFMVYLQKENIIDESGMPKERFSAEFPKEGPSILRIQQVVRGDSAAYFCASSNIAGDSNEQYFGPGTRLTVT.

For this clone: The read terminates 3 residues ahead of where the CDR3 ends, so the germline J gene completes it. The J gene is TRBJ1-5, the V gene TRBV5-1; TRBD1 matches 7 bases. CDR1 and CDR2 (germline): SGHRS, YFSETQ. There are 15 residues in the CDR3. The trim removed 4 bases at V and 3 bases at J, leaving 7 bases unmatched. The CDR3 here is CASSAWTGANQPQHF. The sequenced part of the CDR3 DNA is TGCGCCAGCAGCGCCTGGACAGGCGCCAATCAGCCC.

The DNA read from the CDR3 is TGTGCCAGCAGGGCACAAGAGACC. Its translation is CASRAQET. The CDR3 in full is CASRAQETQYF. J is TRBJ2-5 and V is TRBV2; D is unclear. The read halts 3 residues ahead of the CDR3 end, with the missing end drawn from the germline J gene. CDR1 is SNHLY, CDR2 FYNNEI, per germline. V gave up 6 bases and J gave up 2 bases, with 4 bases separating them. The CDR3 runs 11 residues.

This clone was counted a few times. The sequenced part of the CDR3 DNA is TGCAGTCCCCCGTCACAAACTAGCGGGAGGGGTAACGAG. This sequence encodes CSPPSQTSGRGNE. The whole CDR3 region reads CSPPSQTSGRGNEQYF. The chain is built from TRBV20-1 and TRBJ2-7; 13 nucleotides match TRBD2. The read terminates 3 residues ahead of where the CDR3 ends, so the germline J gene completes it. V lost 8 bases to trimming and J lost 5 bases; unmatched junction nucleotides: 15. This CDR3 contains 16 residues. The V gene's germline CDR1 is DFQATT and CDR2 SNEGSKA (reference sequence).

A few counts support this clone. The CDR3 end falls 3 residues outside the read, so it is completed with the germline J gene. This chain links TRBV18 with TRBJ2-7; possibly TRBD1 for D (6 bases). Germline CDR1 KGHSH, CDR2 LQKENI. CDR3 length: 13 amino acids. Trimming left V 4 bases short and J 2 bases short, with 9 bases between. The part of the CDR3 DNA that was read is TGTGCCAGCTCACAACAGGGCACCTACGAG. Its translation: CASSQQGTYE. The whole CDR3 protein is CASSQQGTYEQYF.

Of note for this clone: The DNA ends 3 residues before the CDR3 does, and the rest of the CDR3 is filled in from the germline J gene. The chain couples TRBV20-1 to TRBJ2-1, with TRBD2 matching over 13 bases. There are 13 residues in the CDR3. The junction had 2 bases not matched to a gene; V was cut back by 5 bases and J by 7 bases. Germline V gives CDR1 DFQATT, CDR2 SNEGSKA (reference sequence). The part of the CDR3 DNA that was read is TGCAGTGCTTGGACTAGCGGGAGAAATGAG. Its translation is CSAWTSGRNE. The whole CDR3 is CSAWTSGRNEQFF.

This clone has a count of ten or more. With the read ending 3 residues before the CDR3 end, the germline J gene is used to fill in that end. The chain joins TRBV28 to TRBJ2-7, with D tentatively TRBD2 (5 bases). Germline CDR1 and CDR2: MDHEN and SYDVKM. The CDR3 runs to 14 residues. V gave up 6 bases and J gave up 0 bases, with 12 bases separating them. Incomplete CDR3 DNA: TGTGCCAGCAGGGAACTAGGAGGCTCCTACGAG. Protein product: CASRELGGSYE. The entire CDR3 is CASRELGGSYEQYF.

This clone was counted only a few times. The CDR3 end falls 3 residues outside the read, so it is completed with the germline J gene. The V gene is TRBV2, the J gene TRBJ1-3; 7 bases line up with TRBD1. The V gene's germline CDR1 is SNHLY and CDR2 FYNNEI. This CDR3 spans 13 amino acids. V gave up 9 bases and J gave up 2 bases; unmatched junction bases: 4. The CDR3 protein is CARGQLTGNTIYF. CDR3 DNA, as far as it was read: TGTGCCAGGGGACAGTTAACTGGAAACACC. The full variable domain, in which reference TRBV2 and TRBJ1-3 provide the parts outside the CDR3, is EPEVTQTPSHQVTQMGQEVILRCVPISNHLYFYWYRQILGQKVEFLVSFYNNEISEKSEIFDDQFSVERPDGSNFTLKIRSTKLEDSAMYFCARGQLTGNTIYFGEGSWLTVV.

This clone was seen at least ten times. The read terminates 3 residues ahead of where the CDR3 ends, so the germline J gene completes it. The chain employs TRBV29-1 and TRBJ2-7; perhaps TRBD2 as D (7 bases). V shed 6 bases and J shed 2 bases, with 20 bases lying between them. The length of the CDR3 is 15 residues. Germline-derived CDR1 and CDR2 are SQVTM and ANQGSEA. The CDR3 DNA, read in part, is TGCAGCGTGGGGGGGGCTAGCGGTACTACCTACGAG. Protein: CSVGGASGTTYE. The entire CDR3 protein is CSVGGASGTTYEQYF.

This clone came up a few times. Sequencing ends 3 residues short of the CDR3 end; the germline J gene provides the rest. V gene TRBV2 combines with J gene TRBJ1-3; D gene ambiguous. Trimming removed 6 bases from V and 2 bases from J, with 8 bases in between. The CDR3 length is 13 residues. Germline-derived CDR1 and CDR2 are SNHLY and FYNNEI. The sequenced CDR3 bases are TGTGCCAGCAGCTGGACTGCTGGAAACACC. Translated: CASSWTAGNT. From start to end, the CDR3 is CASSWTAGNTIYF.

This clone was counted many times. The read ends 3 residues early relative to the CDR3; the germline J gene fills the gap. The gene calls are TRBV2 and TRBJ2-3; 9 bases are shared with TRBD2. Germline V gene sequence: CDR1 SNHLY, CDR2 FYNNEI. This CDR3 comprises 18 residues. V gave up 7 bases and J gave up 5 bases; unmatched junction bases: 19. CDR3 in amino acids: CASTGPKVAGVKQDTQYF. CDR3 DNA, as far as it was read: TGTGCCAGCACGGGGCCCAAGGTAGCGGGAGTGAAACAAGATACG.

The sample holds many counts of this clone. The read finishes 3 residues shy of the CDR3 end, and the germline J gene is used to complete it. The chain joins TRBV2 to TRBJ1-4; D is perhaps TRBD1 (5 bases). This CDR3 spans 14 amino acids. V was pared by 7 bases and J by 5 bases, with 14 bases between. Germline V gene lookup returns CDR1 SNHLY and CDR2 FYNNEI. CDR3 in amino acids: CASMANEGNEKLFF. The DNA read from the CDR3 is TGTGCCAGCATGGCAAACGAGGGGAATGAAAAA.

Points on this clone: The sequence runs out 3 residues before the end of the CDR3; the remainder is reconstructed from the germline J gene. The chain links TRBV7-3 to TRBJ2-1; the D is unclear. Germline V gene data show CDR1 as SGHTA and CDR2 as FQGTGA. V was cut by 5 bases and J by 7 bases, with 15 bases left in between. The CDR3 is 14 amino acids. CDR3 DNA (partial): TGTGCCAGCAGCCCCGGTGGTTTGGTGAATGAG. Translating gives CASSPGGLVNE. The whole CDR3 reads CASSPGGLVNEQFF.

On this clone: The read halts 3 residues ahead of the CDR3 end, with the missing end drawn from the germline J gene. The J gene is TRBJ2-1, the V gene TRBV5-1, with D possibly TRBD2 on 6 matching bases. This CDR3 is 14 amino acids long. In germline, CDR1 is SGHRS, CDR2 YFSETQ. Trimming cost V 7 bases and J 2 bases, with 13 bases left between them. The CDR3 bases that were read are TGCGCCAGCTCCGGGACTGATGCCTACAATGAG. The encoded protein is CASSGTDAYNE. The CDR3, in full, reads CASSGTDAYNEQFF.

At least ten counts were recorded for this clone. The read stops 3 residues short of the end of the CDR3; the missing end is completed from the germline J gene. V is TRBV10-3 and J is TRBJ2-3; D may be TRBD2 (6 bases). Trimming took off 4 bases at V and 2 bases at J, with 13 bases between the two ends. This CDR3 is built from 15 residues. Germline V lookup: CDR1 ENHRY, CDR2 SYGVKD. CDR3 sequence reads: CAISVSGTHTDTQYF. The sequenced CDR3 bases are TGTGCCATCAGTGTGTCCGGGACTCACACAGATACG.